The sequence of this T cell receptor beta chain was determined in a study of T cells in Graves' hyperthyroidism and ophthalmopathy. Overall study results and limits: Most clonotypes expanded in the thyroid (above 0.001) were also present in blood.

Amplified regions were TCR beta CDR3 sequences from RNA transcripts. When the TCR CDR3 underwent first-round RT-PCR, the HTBI primer set was used. MiXCR was run by TCRdb on the multiplex PCR reads, yielding one entry per CDR3 protein. The sample has 450,000 to 700,000 distinct CDR3 sequences; about 43% are singletons. About this clonotype: Its antigen remains unknown.

Deletions cut 0 bases from V and 4 bases from J, with 9 bases between. CDR3 length equals 14 residues. Germline V lookup: CDR1 MNHEY, CDR2 SVGAGI. Sequenced input: peripheral blood or thyroid tissue (not recorded which). The chain combines TRBV6-5 with TRBJ1-2; D is undetermined. The sequence derives from an adult woman with Graves' disease, either hyperthyroidism or ophthalmopathy (not recorded which). For the CDR3, the DNA is TGTGCCAGCAGTTACTCGTCGGTCCCCTATGGCTACACCTTC. Translating it yields CASSYSSVPYGYTF.